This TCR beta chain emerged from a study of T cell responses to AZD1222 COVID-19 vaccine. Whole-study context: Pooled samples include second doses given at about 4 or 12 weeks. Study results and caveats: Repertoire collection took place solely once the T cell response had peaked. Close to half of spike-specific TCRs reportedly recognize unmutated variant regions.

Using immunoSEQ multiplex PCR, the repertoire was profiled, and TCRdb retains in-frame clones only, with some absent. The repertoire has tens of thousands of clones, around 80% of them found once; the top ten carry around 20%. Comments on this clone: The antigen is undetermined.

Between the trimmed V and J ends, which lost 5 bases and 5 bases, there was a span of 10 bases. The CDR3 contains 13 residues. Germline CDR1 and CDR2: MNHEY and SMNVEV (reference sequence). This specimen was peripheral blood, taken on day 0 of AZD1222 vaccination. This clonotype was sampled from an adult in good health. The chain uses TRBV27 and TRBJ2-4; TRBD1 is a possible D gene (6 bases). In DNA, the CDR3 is TGTGCCAGCAGTCTAAACAGGGAAAACATTCAGTACTTC. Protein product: CASSLNRENIQYF.